The next 28 T cell receptor beta chains were all read from a single sample in a study of cytomegalovirus exposure and HLA in healthy donors. The study ran its PCR with 60 Vbeta and 13 Jbeta primers. Using immunoSEQ multiplex PCR, the repertoire was profiled, and TCRdb retains in-frame clones only, with some absent. The sample shows 100,000 to 150,000 clones, approximately 85% of them seen only once. What was sequenced was PBMCs. The receptors were sampled from a boy aged 10-17 years in good health and CMV-seronegative.

This rearrangement joins TRBV5-4 to TRBJ1-6, with D unclear. The CDR3 totals 15 residues. Germline CDR1 SGHNT, CDR2 YYREEE (reference sequence). V was clipped by 0 bases and J by 7 bases, with 11 bases between them. CDR3 region: CASSLEGSGNSPLHF. The CDR3 bases are TGTGCCAGCAGCTTGGAAGGTAGCGGGAATTCACCCCTCCACTTT.

The chain has TRBV2 and TRBJ1-2, with D perhaps TRBD1 (6 bases). V gave up 7 bases and J gave up 5 bases, with 8 bases separating them. The CDR3 totals 11 residues. CDR1 is SNHLY, CDR2 FYNNEI, per germline. CDR3 loop: CASKGEYGYTF. The CDR3 nucleotides are TGTGCCAGCAAGGGGGAATATGGCTACACCTTC.

J is TRBJ2-7 and V is TRBV11-2; D is possibly TRBD1 (5 bases). The CDR3 spans 11 residues. V lost 6 bases and J 3 bases, leaving 6 bases between the germline ends. The germline CDR1 and CDR2 sequences are SGHAT and FQNNGV. The CDR3: CASSTGYEQYF. The CDR3 DNA reads TGTGCCAGCAGTACAGGCTACGAGCAGTACTTC.

This clone turned up a few times. The V call is TRBV4-1, the J call TRBJ1-5, with D tentatively TRBD1 (6 bases). Trimming took 1 base from V and 0 from J, leaving 13 bases between them. Germline V gene lookup returns CDR1 MGHRA and CDR2 YSYEKL. This CDR3 comprises 17 residues. CDR3 loop: CASSQGGTTISNQPQHF. As DNA, the CDR3 is TGCGCCAGCAGCCAAGGGGGGACAACCATTAGCAATCAGCCCCAGCATTTT.

The J gene is TRBJ1-5, the V gene TRBV5-5; D is possibly TRBD1 (5 bases). Trimming took 0 bases from V and 6 from J, leaving 16 bases between them. Germline V gene data show CDR1 as SGHKS and CDR2 as YYEKEE (reference sequence). The length of the CDR3 is 16 residues. CDR3 DNA sequence: TGTGCCAGCAGCTTGGCAAATTACGGGGGAGGTCAGCCCCAGCATTTT. Its protein is CASSLANYGGGQPQHF.

This clone was seen a single time. The chain has TRBV7-2 and TRBJ2-1; TRBD2 matches 13 bases. V was pared by 4 bases and J by 11 bases, with 8 bases of the junction left unmatched. Per germline, CDR1 SGHTA and CDR2 FQGNSA. The CDR3 totals 15 residues. CDR3 bases: TGTGCCAGCAGCTCTGGACTAGCGGGAGACCTACAGCAGTTCTTC. This encodes CASSSGLAGDLQQFF.

J is TRBJ2-5 and V is TRBV7-9; TRBD2 agrees at 8 bases. Germline V gives CDR1 SEHNR, CDR2 FQNEAQ (reference sequence). The V gene end was trimmed by 4 bases and the J gene end by 0 bases; junction bases not matched to a gene: 16. The CDR3 extends over 19 amino acids. In nucleotides, the CDR3 is TGTGCCAGCAGCTCTAGCGCGGGGGGACCCGGTTGGTACCAAGAGACCCAGTACTTC. This translates into CASSSSAGGPGWYQETQYF.

About this clone: A junction boundary mismatches the germline segment, possibly from a read error. The rearrangement links TRBV7-9 to TRBJ2-2; TRBD1 matches at 9 bases. The CDR3 has 16 residues. Germline V gives CDR1 SEHNR, CDR2 FQNEAQ (reference sequence). CDR3: CSSSPRGQGHTGELFF. The CDR3 nucleotides read TGTTCCAGCAGCCCGAGGGGACAGGGTCACACCGGGGAGCTGTTTTTT.

The chain combines TRBV10-3 with TRBJ1-1, with D possibly matching TRBD1 (6 bases). Germline CDR1 reads ENHRY; CDR2 reads SYGVKD. V gave up 7 bases and J gave up 10 bases, with 13 bases separating them. The CDR3 is 11 residues long. The CDR3 DNA reads as TGTGCCATCAAGGGGGGGGAGGGAGCTTTCTTT. Translating it yields CAIKGGEGAFF.

The genes are TRBV5-1 and TRBJ2-7; D is undetermined. V lost 0 bases, J lost 3 bases, and 16 bases lay in between. Germline V CDR1 and CDR2: SGHRS, YFSETQ. This CDR3 is 16 amino acids long. For the CDR3, the DNA is TGCGCCAGCAGCTTGGCCATGAGCCGCCCCCTCTACGAGCAGTACTTC. Amino acids: CASSLAMSRPLYEQYF.

The V call is TRBV7-9, the J call TRBJ2-7; 8 positions match TRBD2. The CDR3 is 14 residues long. J gave up 3 bases and V 4 bases, and 5 bases lay outside the gene matches. Looked up from germline, CDR1 is SEHNR and CDR2 is FQNEAQ (reference sequence). CDR3 residues: CASSSPGLDYEQYF. The CDR3 nucleotides are TGTGCCAGCAGCTCTCCGGGACTAGACTACGAGCAGTACTTC. The full variable domain, rest sourced from reference TRBV7-9 and TRBJ2-7, is DTGVSQNPRHKITKRGQNVTFRCDPISEHNRLYWYRQTLGQGPEFLTYFQNEAQLEKSRLLSDRFSAERPKGSFSTLEIQRTEQGDSAMYLCASSSPGLDYEQYFGPGTRLTVT.

The gene calls are TRBV27 and TRBJ2-7, with D perhaps TRBD1 (6 bases). CDR1 is MNHEY, CDR2 SMNVEV, per germline (reference sequence). The V end was cut by 6 bases, the J end by 5 bases, with 17 bases between. The CDR3 loop spans 14 amino acids. CDR3 nucleotides: TGTGCCAGCAGACCGGGACATTTACGACACGAGCAGTACTTC. This encodes CASRPGHLRHEQYF.

The chain employs TRBV5-6 and TRBJ2-1; perhaps TRBD1 as D (5 bases). Germline V gene data show CDR1 as SGHDT and CDR2 as YYEEEE. Deletions cut 2 bases from V and 0 bases from J, with 12 bases between. This CDR3 contains 16 residues. The CDR3 region has the DNA TGTGCCAGCAGCTTTACCTCGGACATCTCCTACAATGAGCAGTTCTTC. This translates into CASSFTSDISYNEQFF.

V is TRBV19 and J is TRBJ2-5; TRBD1 aligns across 8 bases. Germline values: CDR1 LNHDA, CDR2 SQIVND (reference sequence). The CDR3 is made up of 14 amino acids. J was trimmed by 2 bases and V by 5 bases; bases with no gene match: 4. CDR3 nucleotides: TGTGCCAGTAGTCACAGGGGGATTCAAGAGACCCAGTACTTC. This encodes CASSHRGIQETQYF.

The chain carries TRBV20-1 and TRBJ2-5; D unresolved. The V end was cut by 4 bases, the J end by 1 base, with 4 bases between. This CDR3 comprises 11 residues. Germline assignment: CDR1 DFQATT and CDR2 SNEGSKA (reference sequence). The CDR3 sequence: CSANLQETQYF. The CDR3 DNA is TGCAGTGCTAATCTCCAAGAGACCCAGTACTTC.

This chain links TRBV6-6 with TRBJ1-1; 7 bases are shared with TRBD1. The trim removed 6 bases at V and 11 bases at J, leaving 6 bases unmatched. The length of the CDR3 is 11 residues. The V gene's germline CDR1 is MNHNY and CDR2 SVGAGI (reference sequence). The CDR3 DNA is TGTGCCAGCAGCCCCGACAGGGAGGCTTTCTTT. Translated: CASSPDREAFF.

The CDR3 DNA follows: TGTGCCAGCAGCTTAACGACAGGGTTGGACACTGAAGCTTTCTTT. It yields the protein CASSLTTGLDTEAFF. The genes are TRBV7-3 and TRBJ1-1; TRBD1 matches 7 bases. After removal of 0 bases from V and 3 bases from J, the junction contained 4 bases not matched to a gene. The germline CDR1 and CDR2 sequences are SGHTA and FQGTGA. The CDR3 consists of 15 residues.

This clone appeared a single time. The V gene is TRBV30, the J gene TRBJ1-5; D is possibly TRBD1 (6 bases). The ends were cut back, 6 bases at V and 3 bases at J, with 15 bases in the middle. There are 14 residues in the CDR3. The germline gives CDR1 GTSNPN, CDR2 SVGIG (reference sequence). The CDR3: CACNLGQLNQPQHF. The CDR3 bases are TGTGCCTGCAACCTCGGACAGCTCAATCAGCCCCAGCATTTT.

This chain connects TRBV4-2 to TRBJ2-7, with 8 bases fitting TRBD1. The germline V gene encodes CDR1 LGHNA and CDR2 YNFKEQ. This CDR3 has 14 residues. The V gene end was trimmed by 2 bases and the J gene end by 5 bases; junction bases not matched to a gene: 5. CDR3 nucleotide sequence: TGTGCCAGCAGCCAATTCGGACAGGGCAACGAGCAGTACTTC. It specifies CASSQFGQGNEQYF.

The rearrangement uses TRBV27 and TRBJ2-7; the match to TRBD1 covers 7 bases. The CDR3 spans 15 residues. CDR1 and CDR2 from the germline V gene are MNHEY and SMNVEV (reference sequence). V shed 5 bases and J 1 base; nucleotides not matched to a gene: 8. The CDR3 loop is CASSPDRVGSYEQYF. The CDR3 coding sequence is TGTGCCAGCAGTCCAGACAGGGTAGGGTCCTACGAGCAGTACTTC.

In the case of this clone: A read error may produce the germline difference seen at one junction end. The chain joins TRBV6-1 to TRBJ1-2; D uncertain. Looked up from germline, CDR1 is MNHNS and CDR2 is SASEGT. The CDR3 is 14 amino acids. CDR3 residues: CASSETDTRLITIF. The CDR3 bases are TGTGCCAGCAGTGAAACCGACACCCGATTGATTACCATCTTC.

This chain joins TRBV5-1 and TRBJ2-7, with D possibly being TRBD2 (6 bases). The germline V gene has CDR1 SGHRS and CDR2 YFSETQ. V lost 4 bases and J lost 0, with 14 bases in between. The CDR3 spans 15 residues. CDR3 nucleotide sequence: TGCGCCAGCAGCCTCGGACGGGGGATCTCCTACGAGCAGTACTTC. Amino acids: CASSLGRGISYEQYF.

The chain combines TRBV19 with TRBJ1-1, with 9 bases fitting TRBD1. The CDR3 covers 17 residues. Germline V lookup: CDR1 LNHDA, CDR2 SQIVND (reference sequence). V shed 4 bases and J 1 base; nucleotides not matched to a gene: 10. The CDR3 coding sequence is TGTGCCAGTAGTACAGGGACAGGGCCCTTCCCGAACACTGAAGCTTTCTTT. It yields the protein CASSTGTGPFPNTEAFF.

This clone is a singleton in its sample. This chain connects TRBV5-6 to TRBJ2-5; a possible D gene is TRBD1 (6 bases). CDR3 size: 15 residues. The V gene lost 3 bases and the J gene lost 4 bases, with 16 bases spanning the gap. Germline CDR1 SGHDT, CDR2 YYEEEE. The CDR3 spells CASSSAPSQGETQYF. The CDR3 nucleotides are TGTGCCAGCAGCTCGGCCCCGTCACAGGGAGAGACCCAGTACTTC.

The chain has TRBV7-9 and TRBJ2-7, with D possibly TRBD1 on 6 matching bases. CDR1 is SEHNR and CDR2 is FQNEAQ in the germline V gene (reference sequence). The V end was cut by 2 bases, the J end by 5 bases, with 16 bases between. The CDR3 totals 15 residues. Here the CDR3 DNA reads TGTGCCAGCAGCTTACAGGGGACCACAAGCCACGAGCAGTACTTC. Protein product: CASSLQGTTSHEQYF. Based on the CDR3 plus reference TRBV7-9 and TRBJ2-7, the full variable domain is DTGVSQNPRHKITKRGQNVTFRCDPISEHNRLYWYRQTLGQGPEFLTYFQNEAQLEKSRLLSDRFSAERPKGSFSTLEIQRTEQGDSAMYLCASSLQGTTSHEQYFGPGTRLTVT.

The table lists this clone with a few counts. The chain joins TRBV6-5 to TRBJ2-5, with 10 positions matching TRBD1. CDR3 length equals 16 residues. In germline, CDR1 is MNHEY, CDR2 SVGAGI. Trimming cost V 2 bases and J 5 bases; bases outside gene matches: 8. The CDR3 region has the DNA TGTGCCAGCAGTTACACCACCGGGACAGGGGTGGAGACCCAGTACTTC. Its translation is CASSYTTGTGVETQYF.

The chain is built from TRBV29-1 and TRBJ1-1; D is uncertain. Germline assignment: CDR1 SQVTM and CDR2 ANQGSEA. The CDR3 is 13 amino acids. With 5 bases removed from V and 5 bases from J, the gap between germline ends came to 15 bases. CDR3 protein: CSVSEGEGTEAFF. The CDR3 DNA reads as TGCAGCGTTAGTGAGGGAGAGGGTACTGAAGCTTTCTTT.

V and J are TRBV6-5 and TRBJ2-6, with D possibly matching TRBD1 (6 bases). Trimming removed 5 bases from V and 4 bases from J, with 12 bases in between. This CDR3 is built from 15 residues. The germline CDR1 and CDR2 sequences are MNHEY and SVGAGI. CDR3 bases: TGTGCCAGCAGTACCCACAGGGTAGGGGCCAACGTCCTGACTTTC. Amino acid sequence: CASSTHRVGANVLTF.